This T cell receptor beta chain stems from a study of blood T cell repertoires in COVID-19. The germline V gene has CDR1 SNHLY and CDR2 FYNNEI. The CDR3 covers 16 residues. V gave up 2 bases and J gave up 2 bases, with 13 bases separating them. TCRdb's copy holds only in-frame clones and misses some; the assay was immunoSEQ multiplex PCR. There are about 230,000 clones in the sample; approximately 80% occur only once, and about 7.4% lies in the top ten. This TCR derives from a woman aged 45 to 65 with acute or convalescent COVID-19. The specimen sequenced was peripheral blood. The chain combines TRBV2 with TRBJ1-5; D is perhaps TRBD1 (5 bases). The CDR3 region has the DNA TGTGCCAGCAGTGAATTGGGGCGGGAGGGCAATCAGCCCCAGCATTTT. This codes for CASSELGREGNQPQHF.